The clone carrying this TCR beta chain has a count of ten or more. Its antigen is as yet unknown. The record originates from a study of response to subunit inactivated influenza vaccine. Findings and caveats of the study: Each seasonal influenza vaccination recruits few new T cells, the authors suggested.

Each CDR3 protein is one row after TCRdb ran MiXCR on the RT-PCR reads. Of 500,000 to 600,000 distinct CDR3 sequences listed, approximately 15% were seen once; the top ten hold 2.5% to 3.5%. Trimming pared 6 bases from V and 3 bases from J, leaving 14 bases between. The CDR3 loop spans 14 amino acids. The starting material was CD4+ T cells sorted from PBMCs, obtained less than 30 months after vaccination. The receptor was derived from a man aged 45 to 75 who received an inactivated influenza vaccine. This chain uses TRBV12-3 or TRBV12-4 with TRBJ1-1; D may be TRBD1 (5 bases). CDR3 DNA: TGTGCCAGCAGCCGGAGTGGGGGAGACACTGAAGCTTTCTTT. It is translated as CASSRSGGDTEAFF.